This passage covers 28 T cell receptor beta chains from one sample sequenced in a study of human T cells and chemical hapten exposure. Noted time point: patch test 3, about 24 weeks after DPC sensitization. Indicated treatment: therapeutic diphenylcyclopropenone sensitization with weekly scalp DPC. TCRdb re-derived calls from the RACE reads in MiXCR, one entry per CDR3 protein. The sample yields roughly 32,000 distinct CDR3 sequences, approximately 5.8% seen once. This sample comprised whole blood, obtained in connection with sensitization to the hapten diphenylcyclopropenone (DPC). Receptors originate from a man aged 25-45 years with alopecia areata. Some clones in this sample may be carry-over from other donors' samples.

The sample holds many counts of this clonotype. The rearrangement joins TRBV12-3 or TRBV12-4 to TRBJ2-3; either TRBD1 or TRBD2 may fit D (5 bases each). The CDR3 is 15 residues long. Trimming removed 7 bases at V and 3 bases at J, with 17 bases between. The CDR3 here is CASTHSGPETDTQYF. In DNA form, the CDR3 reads TGTGCCAGCACCCACTCGGGACCTGAAACAGATACGCAGTATTTT.

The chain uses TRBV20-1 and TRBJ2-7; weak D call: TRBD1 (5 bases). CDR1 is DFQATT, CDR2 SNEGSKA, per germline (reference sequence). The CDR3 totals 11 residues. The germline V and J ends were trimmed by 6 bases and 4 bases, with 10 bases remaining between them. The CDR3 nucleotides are TGCAGTGCCCTTGGACAATACGAGCAGTACTTC. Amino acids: CSALGQYEQYF.

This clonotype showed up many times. CDR3 loop: CSVGQGARGGELFF. The DNA for the CDR3 is TGCAGCGTGGGACAGGGGGCGCGGGGCGGGGAGCTGTTTTTT. This sequence joins TRBV29-1 and TRBJ2-2; 12 bases map to TRBD1. Per germline, CDR1 SQVTM and CDR2 ANQGSEA. Germline trimming cut 6 bases from V and 7 bases from J; bases unmatched to any gene: 6. This CDR3 is built from 14 residues.

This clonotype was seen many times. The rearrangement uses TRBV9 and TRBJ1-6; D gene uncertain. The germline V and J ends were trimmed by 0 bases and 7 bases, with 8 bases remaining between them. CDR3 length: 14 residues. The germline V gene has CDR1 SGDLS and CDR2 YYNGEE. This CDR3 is CASSVVQGNSPLHF. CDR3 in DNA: TGTGCCAGCAGCGTAGTACAAGGAAATTCACCCCTCCACTTT.

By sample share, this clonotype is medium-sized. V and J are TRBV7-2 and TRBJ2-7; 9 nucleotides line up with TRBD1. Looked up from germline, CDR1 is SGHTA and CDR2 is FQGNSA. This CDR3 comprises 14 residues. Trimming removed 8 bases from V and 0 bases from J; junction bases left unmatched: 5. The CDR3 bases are TGTGCCAGCCGGAGACAGGGGGACTCCTACGAGCAGTACTTC. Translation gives CASRRQGDSYEQYF.

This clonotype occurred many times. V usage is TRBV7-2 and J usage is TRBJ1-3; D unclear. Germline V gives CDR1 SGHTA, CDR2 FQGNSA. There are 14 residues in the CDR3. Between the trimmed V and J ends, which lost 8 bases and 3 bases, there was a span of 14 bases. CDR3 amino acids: CASRRPALGNTIYF. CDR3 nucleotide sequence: TGTGCCAGCCGTCGACCGGCCCTTGGAAACACCATATATTTT. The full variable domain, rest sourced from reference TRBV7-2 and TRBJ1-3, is GAGVSQSPSNKVTEKGKDVELRCDPISGHTALYWYRQSLGQGLEFLIYFQGNSAPDKSGLPSDRFSAERTGGSVSTLTIQRTQQEDSAVYLCASRRPALGNTIYFGEGSWLTVV.

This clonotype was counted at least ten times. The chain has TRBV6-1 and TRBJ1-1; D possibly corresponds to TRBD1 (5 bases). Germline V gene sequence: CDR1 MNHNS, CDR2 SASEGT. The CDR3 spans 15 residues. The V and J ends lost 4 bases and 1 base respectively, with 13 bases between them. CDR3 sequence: CASSANRRTNTEAFF. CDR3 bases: TGTGCCAGCAGTGCGAACAGGAGGACGAACACTGAAGCTTTCTTT.

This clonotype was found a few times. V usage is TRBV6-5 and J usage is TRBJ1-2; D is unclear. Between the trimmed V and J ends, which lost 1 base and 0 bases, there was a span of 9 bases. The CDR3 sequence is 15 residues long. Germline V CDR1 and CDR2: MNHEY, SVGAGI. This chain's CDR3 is CASSYYREANYGYTF. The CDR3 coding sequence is TGTGCCAGCAGTTACTACCGGGAGGCTAACTATGGCTACACCTTC.

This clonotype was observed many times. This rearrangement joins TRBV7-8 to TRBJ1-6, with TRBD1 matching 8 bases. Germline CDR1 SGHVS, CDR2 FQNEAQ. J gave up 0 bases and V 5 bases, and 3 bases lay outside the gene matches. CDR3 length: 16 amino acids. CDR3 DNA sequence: TGTGCCAGCAGCCCAGGGGGCTACTCCTATAATTCACCCCTCCACTTT. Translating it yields CASSPGGYSYNSPLHF. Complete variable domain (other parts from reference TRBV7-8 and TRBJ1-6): GAGVSQSPRYKVAKRGQDVALRCDPISGHVSLFWYQQALGQGPEFLTYFQNEAQLDKSGLPSDRFFAERPEGSVSTLKIQRTQQEDSAVYLCASSPGGYSYNSPLHFGNGTRLTVT.

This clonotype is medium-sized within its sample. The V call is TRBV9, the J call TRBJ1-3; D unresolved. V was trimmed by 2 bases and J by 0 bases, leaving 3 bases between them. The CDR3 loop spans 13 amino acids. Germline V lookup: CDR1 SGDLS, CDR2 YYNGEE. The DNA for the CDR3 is TGTGCCAGCAGCGTGGGCTCTGGAAACACCATATATTTT. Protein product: CASSVGSGNTIYF.

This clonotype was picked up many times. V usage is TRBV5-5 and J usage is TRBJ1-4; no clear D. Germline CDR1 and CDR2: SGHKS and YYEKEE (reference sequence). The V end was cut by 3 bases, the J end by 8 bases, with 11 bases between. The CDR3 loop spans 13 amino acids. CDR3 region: CASSSTLAEKLFF. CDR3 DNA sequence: TGTGCCAGCAGCTCAACCTTGGCCGAAAAACTGTTTTTT.

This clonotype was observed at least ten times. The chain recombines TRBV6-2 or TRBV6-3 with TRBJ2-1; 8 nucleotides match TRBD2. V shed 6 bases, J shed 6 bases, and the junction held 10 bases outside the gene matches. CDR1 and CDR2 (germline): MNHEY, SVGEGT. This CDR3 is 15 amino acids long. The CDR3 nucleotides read TGTGCCAGCAGCGACCCTAGCGGGTCGGGCAATGAGCAGTTCTTC. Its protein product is CASSDPSGSGNEQFF.

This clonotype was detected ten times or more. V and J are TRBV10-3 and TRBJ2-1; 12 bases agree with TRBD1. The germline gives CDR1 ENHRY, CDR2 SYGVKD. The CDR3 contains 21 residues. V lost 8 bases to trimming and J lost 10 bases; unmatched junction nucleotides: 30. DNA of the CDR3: TGTGCCATCTCGTCGGGCGAGGGGGGACAGGGGGCGTCCTATGAGCAGTTCGAGCAGTTCTTC. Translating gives CAISSGEGGQGASYEQFEQFF.

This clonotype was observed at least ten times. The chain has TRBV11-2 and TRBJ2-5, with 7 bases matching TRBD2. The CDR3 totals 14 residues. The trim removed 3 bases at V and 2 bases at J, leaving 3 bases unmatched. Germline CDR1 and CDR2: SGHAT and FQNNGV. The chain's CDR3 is CASSFSGGQETQYF. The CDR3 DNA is TGTGCCAGCAGCTTTTCCGGGGGGCAAGAGACCCAGTACTTC.

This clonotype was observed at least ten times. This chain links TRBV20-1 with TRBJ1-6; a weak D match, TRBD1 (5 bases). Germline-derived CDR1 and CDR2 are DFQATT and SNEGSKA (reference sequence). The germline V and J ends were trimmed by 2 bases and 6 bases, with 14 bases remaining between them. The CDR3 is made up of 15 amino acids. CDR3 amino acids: CSARPDRDLNSPLHF. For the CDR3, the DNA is TGCAGTGCTAGACCCGACCGGGACCTTAATTCACCCCTCCACTTT.

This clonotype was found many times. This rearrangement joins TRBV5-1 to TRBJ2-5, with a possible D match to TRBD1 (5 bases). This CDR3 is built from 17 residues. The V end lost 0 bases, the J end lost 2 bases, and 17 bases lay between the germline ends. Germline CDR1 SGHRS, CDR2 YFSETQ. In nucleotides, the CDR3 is TGCGCCAGCAGCTTGGTGGGGCAGGGTACCCAACAAGAGACCCAGTACTTC. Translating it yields CASSLVGQGTQQETQYF.

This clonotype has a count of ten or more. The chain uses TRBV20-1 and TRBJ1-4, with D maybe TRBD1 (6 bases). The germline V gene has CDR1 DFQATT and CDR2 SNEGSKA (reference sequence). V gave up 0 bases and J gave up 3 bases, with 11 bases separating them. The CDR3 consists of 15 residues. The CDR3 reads CSARDRGRANEKLFF. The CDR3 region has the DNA TGCAGTGCTAGAGACAGGGGAAGAGCTAATGAAAAACTGTTTTTT.

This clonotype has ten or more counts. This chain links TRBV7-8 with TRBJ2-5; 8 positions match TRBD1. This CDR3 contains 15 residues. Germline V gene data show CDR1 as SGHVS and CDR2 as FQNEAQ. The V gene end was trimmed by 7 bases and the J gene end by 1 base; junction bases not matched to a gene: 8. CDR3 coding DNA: TGTGCCAGCACCGACAACGACAGGGGCCAAGAGACCCAGTACTTC. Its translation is CASTDNDRGQETQYF.

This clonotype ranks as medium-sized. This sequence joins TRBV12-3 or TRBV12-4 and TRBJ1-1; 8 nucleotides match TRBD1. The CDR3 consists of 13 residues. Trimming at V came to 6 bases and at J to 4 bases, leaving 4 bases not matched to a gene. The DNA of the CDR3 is TGTGCCAGCAGAACGACAGGGGCCACTGAAGCTTTCTTT. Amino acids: CASRTTGATEAFF.

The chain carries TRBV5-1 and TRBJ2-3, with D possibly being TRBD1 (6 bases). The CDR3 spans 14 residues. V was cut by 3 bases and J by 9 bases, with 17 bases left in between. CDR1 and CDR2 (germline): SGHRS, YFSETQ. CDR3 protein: CASSSGPEGVTQYF. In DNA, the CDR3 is TGCGCCAGCAGCTCCGGGCCCGAGGGGGTCACGCAGTATTTT.

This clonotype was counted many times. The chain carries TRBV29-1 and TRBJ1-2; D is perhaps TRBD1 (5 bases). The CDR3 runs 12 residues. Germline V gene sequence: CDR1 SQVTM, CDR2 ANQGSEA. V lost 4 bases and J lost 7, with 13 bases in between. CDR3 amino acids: CSVGIAGAGYTF. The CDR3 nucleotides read TGCAGCGTTGGGATAGCTGGGGCTGGCTACACCTTC.

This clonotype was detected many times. The CDR3 DNA sequence: TGTGCCAGCAGCCTCTGGGGCGTCCTTGATAACTATGGCTACACCTTC. Its translation: CASSLWGVLDNYGYTF. The chain couples TRBV12-3 or TRBV12-4 to TRBJ1-2; D possibly corresponds to TRBD1 (5 bases). Trimming pared 6 bases from V and 1 base from J, leaving 18 bases between. This CDR3 has 16 amino acids.

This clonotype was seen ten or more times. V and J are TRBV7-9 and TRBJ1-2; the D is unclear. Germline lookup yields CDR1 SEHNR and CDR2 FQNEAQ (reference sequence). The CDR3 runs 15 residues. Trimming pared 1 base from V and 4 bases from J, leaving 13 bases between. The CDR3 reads CASSLVAFRPYGYTF. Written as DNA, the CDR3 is TGTGCCAGCAGCTTAGTGGCCTTCCGACCCTATGGCTACACCTTC. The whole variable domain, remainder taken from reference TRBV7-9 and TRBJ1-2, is DTGVSQNPRHKITKRGQNVTFRCDPISEHNRLYWYRQTLGQGPEFLTYFQNEAQLEKSRLLSDRFSAERPKGSFSTLEIQRTEQGDSAMYLCASSLVAFRPYGYTFGSGTRLTVV.

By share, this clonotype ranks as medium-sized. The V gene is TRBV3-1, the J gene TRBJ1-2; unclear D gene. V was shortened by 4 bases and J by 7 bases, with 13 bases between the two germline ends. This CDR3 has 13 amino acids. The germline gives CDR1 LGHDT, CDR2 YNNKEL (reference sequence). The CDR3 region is CASSPDPDGGYTF. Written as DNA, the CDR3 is TGTGCCAGCAGCCCCGACCCAGACGGTGGCTACACCTTC. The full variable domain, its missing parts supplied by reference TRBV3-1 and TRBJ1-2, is DTAVSQTPKYLVTQMGNDKSIKCEQNLGHDTMYWYKQDSKKFLKIMFSYNNKELIINETVPNRFSPKSPDKAHLNLHINSLELGDSAVYFCASSPDPDGGYTFGSGTRLTVV.

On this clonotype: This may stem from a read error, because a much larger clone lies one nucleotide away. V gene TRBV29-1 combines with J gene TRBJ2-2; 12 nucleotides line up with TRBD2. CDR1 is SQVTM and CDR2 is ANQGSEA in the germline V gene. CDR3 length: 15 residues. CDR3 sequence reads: CSVGLAGVYTGDLFF. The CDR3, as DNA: TGCAGCGTTGGACTAGCGGGGGTGTACACCGGGGATCTGTTTTTT.

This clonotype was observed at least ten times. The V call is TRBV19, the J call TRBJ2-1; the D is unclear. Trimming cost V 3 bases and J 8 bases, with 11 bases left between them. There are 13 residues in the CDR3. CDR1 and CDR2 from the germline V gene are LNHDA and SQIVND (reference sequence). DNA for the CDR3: TGTGCCAGTAGTATGTCCAATACCCATGAGCAGTTCTTC. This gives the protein CASSMSNTHEQFF.

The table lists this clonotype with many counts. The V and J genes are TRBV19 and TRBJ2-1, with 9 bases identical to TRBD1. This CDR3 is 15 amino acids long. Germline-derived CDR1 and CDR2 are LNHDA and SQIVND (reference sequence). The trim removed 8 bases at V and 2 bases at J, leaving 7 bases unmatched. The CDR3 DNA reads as TGTGCCAGTCTCCCCCGGGACAGGGCCTACAATGAGCAGTTCTTC. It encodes CASLPRDRAYNEQFF.

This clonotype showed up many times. The CDR3 DNA is TGTGCCAGCAGAGGATCCGGGACAGCCCCCTACGAGCAGTACTTC. Its protein product is CASRGSGTAPYEQYF. V and J are TRBV2 and TRBJ2-7, with 7 positions matching TRBD1. Germline CDR1 SNHLY, CDR2 FYNNEI. There are 15 residues in the CDR3. Trimming removed 6 bases from V and 2 bases from J; junction bases left unmatched: 10.